The clone carrying this T cell receptor (beta chain) was detected only a few times. Its antigen remains unknown. These data come from a study of identical twins. Study findings and constraints: Twins shared beta out-of-frame sequences in excess, but this excess was weaker.

CDR1 and CDR2 (germline): SGHRS, YFSETQ. This CDR3 contains 14 residues. V lost 1 base, J lost 1 base, and 7 bases lay in between. Carrying unique molecular identifiers, the cDNA also gained a universal primer site through template switching. TCRdb called the 5' RACE reads again in MiXCR, with one record for every CDR3 protein. This sample carries 1.5 million to 2 million distinct CDR3 sequences, more than 30% of them seen once, and the ten largest clones take approximately 0.25%. The rearrangement links TRBV5-1 to TRBJ2-3; the D is unclear. Sequenced input: cord blood. The source is a newborn girl in good health. DNA for the CDR3: TGCGCCAGCAGCTTGCAAGACCGCACAGATACGCAGTATTTT. Amino acid sequence: CASSLQDRTDTQYF.